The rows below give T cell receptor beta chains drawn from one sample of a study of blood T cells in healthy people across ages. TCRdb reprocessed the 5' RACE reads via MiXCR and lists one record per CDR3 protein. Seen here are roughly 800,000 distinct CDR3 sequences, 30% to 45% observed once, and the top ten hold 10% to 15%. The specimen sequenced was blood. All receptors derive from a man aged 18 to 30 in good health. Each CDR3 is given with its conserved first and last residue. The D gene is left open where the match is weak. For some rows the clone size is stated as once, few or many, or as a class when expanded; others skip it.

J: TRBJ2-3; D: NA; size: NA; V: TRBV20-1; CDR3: CSQRARSTDTQYF; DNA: TGCAGTCAGAGGGCCCGCTCCACAGATACGCAGTATTTT
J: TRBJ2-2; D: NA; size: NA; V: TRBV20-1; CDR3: CSASFGGTGELFF; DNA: TGCAGTGCTAGCTTCGGGGGCACCGGGGAGCTGTTTTTT
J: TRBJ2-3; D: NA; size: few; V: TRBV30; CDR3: CAWSVIKGLSTDTQYF; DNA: TGTGCCTGGAGTGTAATAAAGGGGCTGAGCACAGATACGCAGTATTTT
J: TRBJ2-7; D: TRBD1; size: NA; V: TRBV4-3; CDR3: CATHRDRSLGSSYEQYF; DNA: TGCGCCACCCACCGGGACAGGTCTTTGGGGAGCTCCTACGAGCAGTACTTC
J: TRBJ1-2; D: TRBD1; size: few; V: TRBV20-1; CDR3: CSATTGSGYGYTF; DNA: TGCAGTGCAACGACAGGGTCAGGCTATGGCTACACCTTC
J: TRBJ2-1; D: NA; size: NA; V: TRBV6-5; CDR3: CASSYTNEQFF; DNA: TGTGCCAGCAGTTACACTAATGAGCAGTTCTTC
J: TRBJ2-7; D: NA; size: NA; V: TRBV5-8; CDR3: CASIQPPGQPYEQYF; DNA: TGTGCCAGCATCCAGCCCCCGGGCCAACCCTACGAGCAGTACTTC
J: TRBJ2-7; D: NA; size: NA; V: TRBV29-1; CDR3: CSGVEGRNEQYF; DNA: TGCAGCGGGGTCGAGGGGCGCAATGAGCAGTACTTC
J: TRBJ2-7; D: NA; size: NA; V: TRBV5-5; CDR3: CATAARANEAYGQYF; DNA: TGTGCCACCGCTGCCCGGGCGAATGAGGCCTACGGGCAGTACTTC
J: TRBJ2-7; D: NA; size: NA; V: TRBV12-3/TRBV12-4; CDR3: CASSLPWGGPNNEQYF; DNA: TGTGCCAGCAGTTTACCGTGGGGGGGGCCCAACAATGAGCAGTACTTC
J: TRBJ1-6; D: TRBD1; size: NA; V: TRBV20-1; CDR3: CSARGQNSPLHF; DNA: TGCAGTGCTAGGGGACAGAATTCACCCCTCCACTTT
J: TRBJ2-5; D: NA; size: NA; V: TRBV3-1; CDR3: CASSQDQVGAGGQYF; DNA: TGTGCCAGCAGCCAAGATCAGGTTGGAGCGGGCGGCCAGTACTTC
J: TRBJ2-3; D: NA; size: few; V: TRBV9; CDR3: CASSPRWGVTDTQYF; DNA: TGTGCCAGCAGCCCCCGGTGGGGGGTCACAGATACGCAGTATTTT
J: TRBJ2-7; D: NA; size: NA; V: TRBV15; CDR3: CATSRGRTATYEQYF; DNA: TGTGCCACCAGCAGAGGGAGGACAGCGACCTACGAGCAGTACTTC
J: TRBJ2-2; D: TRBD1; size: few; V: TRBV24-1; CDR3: CATSDPGQGSTGELFF; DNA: TGTGCCACCAGTGATCCCGGACAGGGAAGCACCGGGGAGCTGTTTTTT
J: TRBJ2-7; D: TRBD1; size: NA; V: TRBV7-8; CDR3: CASSYPGQGIYEQYF; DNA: TGTGCCAGCAGCTACCCGGGACAGGGGATATACGAGCAGTACTTC
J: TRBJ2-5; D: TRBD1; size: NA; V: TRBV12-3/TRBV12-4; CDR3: CASTPLAGQGDEQYF; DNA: TGTGCCAGCACTCCCCTTGCCGGACAGGGGGATGAGCAGTACTTC
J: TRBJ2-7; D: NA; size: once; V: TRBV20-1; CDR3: CSAREWGGGSYEQYF; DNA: TGCAGTGCTAGAGAGTGGGGAGGGGGGAGCTACGAGCAGTACTTC
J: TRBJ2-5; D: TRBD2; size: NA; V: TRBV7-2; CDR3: CASSPRAGAQETQYF; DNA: TGTGCCAGCAGCCCTCGAGCGGGAGCCCAAGAGACCCAGTACTTC
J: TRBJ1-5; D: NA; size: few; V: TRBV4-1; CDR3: CASSQVLLQPQHF; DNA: TGCGCCAGCAGCCAAGTTCTACTCCAGCCCCAGCATTTT
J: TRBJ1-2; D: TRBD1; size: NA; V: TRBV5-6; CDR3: CASSEPGQGAYGYTF; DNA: TGTGCCAGCAGCGAACCAGGACAGGGCGCATATGGCTACACCTTC
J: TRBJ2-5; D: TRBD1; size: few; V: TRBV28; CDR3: CASSLWTGDTFQETQYF; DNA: TGTGCCAGCAGTTTATGGACAGGGGATACCTTCCAAGAGACCCAGTACTTC
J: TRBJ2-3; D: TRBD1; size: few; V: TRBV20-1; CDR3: CSASGTGDSSTDTQYF; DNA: TGCAGTGCTAGCGGGACAGGGGATTCTAGCACAGATACGCAGTATTTT
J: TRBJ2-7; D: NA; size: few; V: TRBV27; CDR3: CASSSTGKPYEQYF; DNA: TGTGCCAGCAGTTCTACAGGGAAACCCTACGAGCAGTACTTC
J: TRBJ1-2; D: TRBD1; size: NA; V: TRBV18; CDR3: CASSSDRGYGGYTF; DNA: TGTGCCAGCTCGTCGGACAGGGGGTATGGTGGCTACACCTTC
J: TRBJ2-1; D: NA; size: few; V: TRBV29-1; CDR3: CSQGGDEQFF; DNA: TGCAGTCAGGGGGGAGATGAGCAGTTCTTC
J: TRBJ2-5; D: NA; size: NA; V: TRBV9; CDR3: CASHPYRKNRNNEQYF; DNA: TGTGCCAGCCACCCATACAGGAAGAATAGGAACAATGAGCAGTACTTC
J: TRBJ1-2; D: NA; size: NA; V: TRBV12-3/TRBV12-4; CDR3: CASSSGTEGVGYTF; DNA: TGTGCCAGCAGTTCCGGGACGGAGGGGGTTGGCTACACCTTC
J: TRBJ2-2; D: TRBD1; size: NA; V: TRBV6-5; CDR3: CASSITGGQNPGELFF; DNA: TGTGCCAGCAGTATTACAGGGGGCCAGAACCCCGGGGAGCTGTTTTTT
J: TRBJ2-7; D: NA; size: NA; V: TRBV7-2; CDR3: CASSPVGRGASYEQYF; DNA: TGTGCCAGCAGTCCGGTCGGCCGGGGGGCTTCCTACGAGCAGTACTTC
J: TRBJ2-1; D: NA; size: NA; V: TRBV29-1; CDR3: CSVQGGLDNEQFF; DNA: TGCAGCGTTCAAGGGGGTCTCGACAATGAGCAGTTCTTC
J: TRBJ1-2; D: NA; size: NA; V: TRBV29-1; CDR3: CSVEDLRGSYGYTF; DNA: TGCAGCGTTGAAGATCTTCGCGGGTCCTATGGCTACACCTTC
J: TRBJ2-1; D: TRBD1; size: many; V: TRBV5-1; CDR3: CASSFSDRAYNEQFF; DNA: TGCGCCAGCAGCTTTTCGGACAGGGCTTACAATGAGCAGTTCTTC
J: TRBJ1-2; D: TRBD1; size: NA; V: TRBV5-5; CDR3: CASSVQDRAYGYTF; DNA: TGTGCCAGCAGCGTACAAGACAGGGCCTATGGCTACACCTTC
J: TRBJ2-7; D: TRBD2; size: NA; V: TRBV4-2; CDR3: CASSQDPSGGAYNEQYF; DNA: TGTGCCAGCAGCCAAGATCCGAGCGGGGGGGCCTACAATGAGCAGTACTTC
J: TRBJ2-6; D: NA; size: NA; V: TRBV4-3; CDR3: CASSQDIGSGANVLTF; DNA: TGCGCCAGCAGCCAAGATATAGGCTCTGGGGCCAACGTCCTGACTTTC
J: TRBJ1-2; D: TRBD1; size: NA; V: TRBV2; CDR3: CASSAETGAGGYTF; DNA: TGTGCCAGCAGCGCCGAGACAGGGGCGGGGGGCTACACCTTC
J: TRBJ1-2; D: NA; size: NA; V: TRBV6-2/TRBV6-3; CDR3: CASSYPTAGYTF; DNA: TGTGCCAGCAGTTATCCTACGGCTGGCTACACCTTC
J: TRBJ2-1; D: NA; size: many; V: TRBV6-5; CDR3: CASSYSWPNYNEQFF; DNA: TGTGCCAGCAGTTACTCATGGCCGAACTACAATGAGCAGTTCTTC
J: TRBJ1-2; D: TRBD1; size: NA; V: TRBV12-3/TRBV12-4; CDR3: CASSRGQGIDCTF; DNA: TGTGCCAGCAGCCGAGGACAGGGTATAGACTGCACCTTC
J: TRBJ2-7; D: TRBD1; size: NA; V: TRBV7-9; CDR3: CASSGDRGFYGQYF; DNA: TGCGCCAGCAGCGGTGACAGGGGTTTCTACGGGCAGTACTTC
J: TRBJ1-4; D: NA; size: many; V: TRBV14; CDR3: CASSLPGVRGKLFF; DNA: TGTGCCAGCAGCCTACCGGGAGTGAGGGGAAAACTGTTTTTT
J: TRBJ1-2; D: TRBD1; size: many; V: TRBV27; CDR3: CASTDVRGGGYTF; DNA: TGTGCCAGCACGGATGTCAGGGGGGGTGGCTACACCTTC
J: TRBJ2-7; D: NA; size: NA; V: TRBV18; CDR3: CASSPAGSYPYNEQYF; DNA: TGTGCCAGCTCACCAGCGGGTTCGTACCCCTACAATGAGCAGTACTTC